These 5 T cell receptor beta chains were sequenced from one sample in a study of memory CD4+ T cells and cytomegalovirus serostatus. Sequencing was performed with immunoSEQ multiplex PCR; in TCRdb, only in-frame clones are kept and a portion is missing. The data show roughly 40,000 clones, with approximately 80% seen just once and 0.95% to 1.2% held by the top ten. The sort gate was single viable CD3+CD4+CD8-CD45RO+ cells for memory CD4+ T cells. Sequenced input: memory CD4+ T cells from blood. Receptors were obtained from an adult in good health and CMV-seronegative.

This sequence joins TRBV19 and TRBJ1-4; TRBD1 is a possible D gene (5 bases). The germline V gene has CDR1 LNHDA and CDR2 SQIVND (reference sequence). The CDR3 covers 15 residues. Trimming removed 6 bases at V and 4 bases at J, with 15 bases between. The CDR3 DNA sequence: TGTGCCAGTAGGGGACCGGAGTATGGTAATGAAAAACTGTTTTTT. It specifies CASRGPEYGNEKLFF. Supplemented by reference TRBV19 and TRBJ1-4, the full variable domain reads DGGITQSPKYLFRKEGQNVTLSCEQNLNHDAMYWYRQDPGQGLRLIYYSQIVNDFQKGDIAEGYSVSREKKESFPLTVTSAQKNPTAFYLCASRGPEYGNEKLFFGSGTQLSVL.

The CDR3 coding sequence is TGCGCCAGCAGCTCAGGAGGCCTTTGGGGTCAGCCCCAGCATTTT. Translated: CASSSGGLWGQPQHF. This chain joins TRBV4-1 and TRBJ1-5; D unclear. Trimming removed 5 bases at V and 6 bases at J, with 17 bases between. CDR1 is MGHRA, CDR2 YSYEKL, per germline. The CDR3 has 15 amino acids.

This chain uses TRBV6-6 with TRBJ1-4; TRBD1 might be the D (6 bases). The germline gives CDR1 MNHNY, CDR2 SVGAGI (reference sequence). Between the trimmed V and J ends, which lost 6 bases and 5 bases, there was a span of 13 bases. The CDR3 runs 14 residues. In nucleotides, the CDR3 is TGTGCCAGCAGCCAAGGGGGTACAAATGAAAAACTGTTTTTT. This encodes CASSQGGTNEKLFF.

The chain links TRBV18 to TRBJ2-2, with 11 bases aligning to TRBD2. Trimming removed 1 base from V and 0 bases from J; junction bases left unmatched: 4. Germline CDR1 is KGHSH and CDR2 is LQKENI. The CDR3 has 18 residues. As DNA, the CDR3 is TGTGCCAGCTCACCACGGGGGACTAGCGGAACGAACACCGGGGAGCTGTTTTTT. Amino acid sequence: CASSPRGTSGTNTGELFF.

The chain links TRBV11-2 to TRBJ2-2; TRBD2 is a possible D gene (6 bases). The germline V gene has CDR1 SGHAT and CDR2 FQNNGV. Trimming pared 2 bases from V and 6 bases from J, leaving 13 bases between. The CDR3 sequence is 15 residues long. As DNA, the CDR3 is TGTGCCAGCAGCTTATTTAGCGGACTTGCCGGGGAGCTGTTTTTT. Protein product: CASSLFSGLAGELFF.